This TCR beta chain was profiled in a study of T cell repertoires in cytomegalovirus infection. Using its own MiXCR run on the reads, TCRdb lists one record per CDR3 protein. The sample comprises some 940,000 distinct CDR3 sequences, 25% to 40% of which are singletons, and 13% rests with the top ten. On this clonotype itself: Its specificity is not known.

After removal of 5 bases from V and 4 bases from J, the junction contained 10 bases not matched to a gene. Germline V CDR1 and CDR2: SGHVS, FNYEAQ. This CDR3 contains 17 residues. This TCR was sampled from a human donor in good health (CMV status not recorded). Some clones in this sample may be carry-over from other donors' samples. This specimen consisted of cultured CD8+ T cells from PBMCs, obtained from culture after CMV antigen stimulation. This chain links TRBV7-6 with TRBJ1-4; TRBD1 matches 10 bases. The CDR3 coding sequence is TGTGCCAGCAGCCTTGCCGGGACAGGGGACGGTAATGAAAAACTGTTTTTT. Translated: CASSLAGTGDGNEKLFF.